The source of this T cell receptor (beta chain) is a study of blood T cell repertoires in COVID-19. For the study at large: PBMCs, B-cell-depleted T cells, or T cells provided the cDNA or gDNA that made up the material.

This CDR3 spans 16 amino acids. The ends lost 4 bases at V and 0 bases at J; junction bases unmatched: 4. Germline CDR1 reads SNHLY; CDR2 reads FYNNEI. Study processing details: Nucleated cell counts were estimated from reference gene primer amplification. This table comes from immunoSEQ multiplex PCR, and its TCRdb copy is limited to in-frame clones, with some not included. Clone size and the V and J calls come from that table; the DNA yielded D and trimming. The sample includes over 200,000 clones, roughly 87% seen only once; the top ten take under 2%. The specimen sequenced was peripheral blood. This chain uses TRBV2 with TRBJ2-2; TRBD2 matches at 8 bases. This receptor was taken from a man aged 40-49 years with active or convalescent COVID-19. The CDR3 DNA sequence: TGTGCCAGCAGTGCACTAGCGGTCGCGAACACCGGGGAGCTGTTTTTT. Protein product: CASSALAVANTGELFF.